This T cell receptor (beta chain) was identified in a study of blood T cell repertoires in COVID-19. Study summary: Material from acute and convalescent COVID-19 was sourced from the United States, Italy and Spain. Sample material is recorded as cDNA or gDNA derived from T cells, B-cell-depleted T cells, or PBMCs.

Germline V CDR1 and CDR2: MNHEY, SVGAGI. V lost 4 bases and J lost 6, with 13 bases in between. The CDR3 extends over 14 amino acids. Original processing notes: Cell counts per sample came from amplifying reference gene primers. Method: immunoSEQ multiplex PCR; TCRdb's copy keeps in-frame clones and lacks some. That table gives V, J and clone size, and the DNA gave D and trimming. This table holds about 190,000 clones, around 79% found once. Material: peripheral blood. The chain couples TRBV6-5 to TRBJ1-3; D is unclear. The clonotype originates from a man aged 45 to 65 who had recovered from COVID-19. This CDR3 reads CASSWSAGKNTIYF. Written as DNA, the CDR3 is TGTGCCAGCAGTTGGTCGGCGGGAAAAAACACCATATATTTT.